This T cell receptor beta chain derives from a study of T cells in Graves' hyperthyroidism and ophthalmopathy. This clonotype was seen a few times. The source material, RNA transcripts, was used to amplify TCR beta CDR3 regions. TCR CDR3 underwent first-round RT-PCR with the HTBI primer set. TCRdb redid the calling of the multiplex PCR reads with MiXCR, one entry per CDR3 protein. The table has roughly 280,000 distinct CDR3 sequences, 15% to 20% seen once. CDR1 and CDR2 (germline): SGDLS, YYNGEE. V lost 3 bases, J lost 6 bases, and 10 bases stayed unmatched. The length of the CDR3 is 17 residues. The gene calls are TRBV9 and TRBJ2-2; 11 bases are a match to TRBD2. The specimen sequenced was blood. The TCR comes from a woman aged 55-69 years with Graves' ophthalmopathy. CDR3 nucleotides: TGTGCCAGCAGCGCGTCCCTCTCTAGCGGGAGGCCCGGGGAGCTGTTTTTT. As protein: CASSASLSSGRPGELFF.